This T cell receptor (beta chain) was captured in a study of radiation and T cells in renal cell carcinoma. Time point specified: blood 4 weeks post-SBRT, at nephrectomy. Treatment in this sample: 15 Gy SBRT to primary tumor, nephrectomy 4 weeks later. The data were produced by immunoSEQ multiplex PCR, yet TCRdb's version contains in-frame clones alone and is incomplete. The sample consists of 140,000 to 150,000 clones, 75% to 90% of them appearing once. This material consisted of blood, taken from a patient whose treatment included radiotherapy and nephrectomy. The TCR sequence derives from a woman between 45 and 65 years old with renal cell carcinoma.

The CDR3 loop is CASSQDQGQGSLEQYF. In DNA, the CDR3 is TGTGCCAGCAGCCAAGATCAGGGTCAGGGTAGCCTCGAGCAGTACTTC. The V gene is TRBV4-2, the J gene TRBJ2-7; tentatively, D is TRBD1 (5 bases). The CDR3 runs to 16 residues. Deletions cut 0 bases from V and 6 bases from J, with 18 bases between. Germline assignment: CDR1 LGHNA and CDR2 YNFKEQ.